This T cell receptor beta chain was sequenced in a study of blood T cell repertoires in COVID-19. Study overall: Samples of COVID-19 (acute and convalescent) were obtained from the United States, Italy and Spain. In each case, the material was cDNA or gDNA derived from T cells, B-cell-depleted T cells, or PBMCs.

The V end lost 11 bases, the J end lost 5 bases, and 21 bases lay between the germline ends. The germline V gene has CDR1 MDHEN and CDR2 SYDVKM. The CDR3 extends over 14 amino acids. Per the original data handling: Estimates of nucleated cell counts were drawn from the amplification of reference gene primers. The method was immunoSEQ multiplex PCR; TCRdb's version includes in-frame clones alone and lacks a portion of them. V and J calls and clone size are as listed in that table; D and trimming were resolved from the DNA. The sample includes about 220,000 clones, approximately 80% of them seen just once.

Sequenced input: peripheral blood. The chain joins TRBV28 to TRBJ1-2; weak D call: TRBD1 (5 bases). The origin of this receptor is a human donor in a cohort sampled during active COVID-19. The CDR3 sequence: CALQARGNQYGYTF. CDR3 DNA sequence: TGTGCCTTACAGGCGCGCGGAAATCAGTATGGCTACACCTTC.